Below, 14 T cell receptor beta chains from the same sample are listed, as sequenced in a study of T-cell reconstitution after alpha-beta-depleted transplantation in children. Library preparation (for TCRbeta) was performed with unique molecular identifiers. TCRdb called the PCR reads again in MiXCR, with one record for every CDR3 protein. The sample lists about 540,000 distinct CDR3 sequences, around 17% occurring once. The material was PBMCs from the stem cell graft donor, obtained from the stem cell graft. These receptors all stem from a human donor who donated a stem cell graft to a child with acute lymphoblastic leukemia.

A few counts support this clonotype. J is TRBJ2-3 and V is TRBV28; no firm D call. The germline CDR1 and CDR2 sequences are MDHEN and SYDVKM. This CDR3 region has 14 residues. V was cut by 1 base and J by 6 bases, with 11 bases left in between. The CDR3 reads CASSLSTPGDTQYF. CDR3 coding DNA: TGTGCCAGCAGTTTATCGACACCCGGGGATACGCAGTATTTT.

The CDR3 reads CAISEGQQNTEAFF. In DNA, the CDR3 is TGTGCCATCAGTGAGGGACAGCAGAACACTGAAGCTTTCTTT. This chain uses TRBV10-3 with TRBJ1-1; TRBD1 might be the D (6 bases). The V end lost 2 bases, the J end lost 1 base, and 8 bases lay between the germline ends. The V gene's germline CDR1 is ENHRY and CDR2 SYGVKD. The CDR3 length is 14 residues.

A remark on this clonotype: This sequence may be a read error, since a much larger clone differs from it by one base. V gene TRBV5-1 combines with J gene TRBJ2-1; D ambiguous. The CDR3 extends over 16 amino acids. Trimming removed 0 bases from V and 10 bases from J, with 20 bases in between. Looked up from germline, CDR1 is SGHRS and CDR2 is YFSETQ. CDR3 loop: CASSLARSLSVEEQFF. The DNA for the CDR3 is TGCGCCAGCAGCTTGGCCCGCAGTCTGAGCGTGGAGGAGCAGTTCTTC.

The chain links TRBV7-9 to TRBJ2-1, with TRBD2 matching over 7 bases. Unmatched junction bases numbered 5, after V lost 2 bases and J lost 4 bases. Germline assignment: CDR1 SEHNR and CDR2 FQNEAQ (reference sequence). The CDR3 extends over 15 amino acids. The CDR3 DNA is TGTGCCAGCAGCTTAAGGCGGGAGAAGTACAATGAGCAGTTCTTC. As protein: CASSLRREKYNEQFF.

The rearrangement links TRBV19 to TRBJ1-1, with D uncertain. V was pared by 0 bases and J by 6 bases, with 11 bases between. The CDR3 is 14 residues long. The germline gives CDR1 LNHDA, CDR2 SQIVND (reference sequence). The CDR3 here is CASSIEGYGPEAFF. The CDR3 DNA follows: TGTGCCAGTAGTATAGAAGGGTATGGCCCTGAAGCTTTCTTT.

This clonotype was counted between two and nine times. V gene TRBV5-6 combines with J gene TRBJ2-7; D is ambiguous. The CDR3 loop spans 14 amino acids. Germline loops: CDR1 SGHDT, CDR2 YYEEEE. The V and J ends lost 1 base and 7 bases respectively, with 15 bases between them. In nucleotides, the CDR3 is TGTGCCAGCAGCTTGTCCGCCCGTTTTAGGGAGCAGTACTTC. Translated: CASSLSARFREQYF.

This clonotype was found a few times. V usage is TRBV15 and J usage is TRBJ1-5, with 11 bases that match TRBD1. The CDR3 spans 15 residues. CDR1 LNHNV and CDR2 YYDKDF come from the germline V gene (reference sequence). V trimming: 3 bases; J trimming: 6 bases; junction bases outside the gene matches: 4. The CDR3 bases are TGTGCCACCAGCAGCCCCGGGACAGGGGGTCAGCCCCAGCATTTT. This sequence encodes CATSSPGTGGQPQHF.

In this sample, this clonotype turned up a few times. V usage is TRBV6-2 or TRBV6-3 and J usage is TRBJ2-1; 8 nucleotides line up with TRBD1. V lost 5 bases and J lost 1; bases outside the gene matches: 10. The CDR3 contains 17 residues. The germline V gene encodes CDR1 MNHEY and CDR2 SVGEGT. CDR3 DNA sequence: TGTGCCAGCAGTCCTCCGGGACAGGTCCTGTCCTACAATGAGCAGTTCTTC. Protein product: CASSPPGQVLSYNEQFF.

In this sample, this clonotype turned up a few times. J is TRBJ2-1 and V is TRBV20-1; the match to TRBD1 covers 7 bases. The germline V gene encodes CDR1 DFQATT and CDR2 SNEGSKA (reference sequence). CDR3 length equals 17 residues. V was clipped by 1 base and J by 9 bases; unmatched bases: 18. CDR3 coding DNA: TGCAGTGCTAGAGCCCCGCTCGAGCGGAGAAGGGGGCGTGAGCAGTTCTTC. It encodes CSARAPLERRRGREQFF.

This clonotype was detected a few times. The rearrangement joins TRBV5-1 to TRBJ1-4; possible D gene TRBD1, 5 bases. The CDR3 contains 15 residues. The V gene's germline CDR1 is SGHRS and CDR2 YFSETQ. The V end lost 4 bases, the J end lost 7 bases, and 17 bases lay between the germline ends. The CDR3 sequence: CASSDTGVSGEKLFF. In DNA, the CDR3 is TGCGCCAGCAGCGATACAGGAGTTTCAGGTGAAAAACTGTTTTTT.

CDR3 in DNA: TGTGCCAGCAGTTCCCGGGACATGCGGAATCAGCCCCAGCATTTT. This encodes CASSSRDMRNQPQHF. This chain joins TRBV12-3 or TRBV12-4 and TRBJ1-5; the D gene is possibly TRBD1 (6 bases). The CDR3 runs 15 residues. Trimming removed 4 bases from V and 4 bases from J, with 14 bases in between.

The rearrangement uses TRBV7-8 and TRBJ2-3; 8 bases are shared with TRBD2. The CDR3 spans 15 residues. Germline CDR1 and CDR2: SGHVS and FQNEAQ. V was clipped by 11 bases and J by 5 bases; unmatched bases: 15. The DNA of the CDR3 is TGTGCCGGTAATGGAGCGGGAGCCCGTGGAGATACGCAGTATTTT. This encodes CAGNGAGARGDTQYF.

This clonotype has only a few counts. The gene calls are TRBV5-1 and TRBJ2-2, with unresolved D. V was cut by 9 bases and J by 7 bases, with 10 bases left in between. The germline V gene encodes CDR1 SGHRS and CDR2 YFSETQ. The length of the CDR3 is 11 residues. The CDR3 protein is CATELGGELFF. The CDR3 region has the DNA TGCGCCACTGAATTGGGCGGGGAGCTGTTTTTT.

The chain links TRBV20-1 to TRBJ2-2, with D maybe TRBD2 (6 bases). V dropped 6 bases and J dropped 1 base, with 12 bases sitting between them. The germline gives CDR1 DFQATT, CDR2 SNEGSKA (reference sequence). There are 14 residues in the CDR3. CDR3 sequence (DNA): TGCAGTGCAGTAGCTAGCGAGAACACCGGGGAGCTGTTTTTT. This translates into CSAVASENTGELFF.